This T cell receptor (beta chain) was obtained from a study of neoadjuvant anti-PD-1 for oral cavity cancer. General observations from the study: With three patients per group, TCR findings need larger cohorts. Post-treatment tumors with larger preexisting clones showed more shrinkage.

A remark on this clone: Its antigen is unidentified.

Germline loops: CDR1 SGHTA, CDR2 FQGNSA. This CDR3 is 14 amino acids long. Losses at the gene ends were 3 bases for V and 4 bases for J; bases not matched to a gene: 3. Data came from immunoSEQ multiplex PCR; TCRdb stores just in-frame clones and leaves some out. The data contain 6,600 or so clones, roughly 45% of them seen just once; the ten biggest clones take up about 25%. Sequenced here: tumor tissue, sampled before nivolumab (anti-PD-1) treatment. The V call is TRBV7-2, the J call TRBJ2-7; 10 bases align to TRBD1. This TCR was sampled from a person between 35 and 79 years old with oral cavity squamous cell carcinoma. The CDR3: CASSLDRGGYEQYF. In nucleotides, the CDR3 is TGTGCCAGCAGCTTGGACAGGGGGGGTTACGAGCAGTACTTC. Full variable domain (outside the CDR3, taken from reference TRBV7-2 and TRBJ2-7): GAGVSQSPSNKVTEKGKDVELRCDPISGHTALYWYRQSLGQGLEFLIYFQGNSAPDKSGLPSDRFSAERTGGSVSTLTIQRTQQEDSAVYLCASSLDRGGYEQYFGPGTRLTVT.